The source of this T cell receptor (beta chain) is a study of Graves' ophthalmopathy and Graves' hyperthyroidism. Looking at the study overall: Peripheral blood sampling occurred at initial diagnosis, before any treatment.

This clonotype was counted a few times. Its cognate antigen is unknown. The study amplified TCR beta CDR3 regions using RNA transcripts. HTBI primers served in a first-round RT-PCR, which a second-round multiplex PCR followed. A single record per CDR3 protein comes from TCRdb applying MiXCR to the multiplex PCR reads. The table includes approximately 410,000 distinct CDR3 sequences, approximately 15% detected once. Study conclusions and caveats: In blood, most expanded thyroid clonotypes above 0.001 frequency were also detected.

Fresh peripheral blood, around 10 ml, was the PBMC source. This clonotype originated in a young woman with stable Graves' hyperthyroidism. Source material: peripheral blood.

The CDR3, as DNA: TGTGCCAGCAGCCCTAGGGGGGGGGGGGCCCGAGAGCAGTACTTC. Protein: CASSPRGGGAREQYF. V usage is TRBV11-2 and J usage is TRBJ2-7, with D possibly being TRBD2 (7 bases). Germline CDR1 SGHAT, CDR2 FQNNGV. Trimming cost V 5 bases and J 7 bases, with 21 bases left between them. The CDR3 totals 15 residues.